These T cell receptor beta chains were read from a single sample in a study of vaccination effects on CD4 cells after COVID-19. No antigen is known for these receptors. Generated by immunoSEQ multiplex PCR, the TCRdb table keeps only in-frame clones and is missing some. The sample records 20,000 to 25,000 clones, 76% being singletons. The input for sequencing was CD4+ T cells from PBMCs cultured with HCoV-229E spike peptides, taken after COVID-19 vaccination. These receptor sequences come from a human donor who received a COVID-19 vaccine. CDR3s include the opening cysteine and the closing phenylalanine or tryptophan. A D gene is named only where the DNA matches it firmly. Only some rows state a clone size, as once, few, many or a class for expanded clones.

>TRBD2|TRBJ2-3|few|TRBV5-4
TGTGCCAGCAGCTTGGCTGAACTAGCGGGCACAGATACGCAGTATTTT
CASSLAELAGTDTQYF
>.|TRBJ1-6|.|TRBV6-1
TGTGCCAGCAGTGAAGGAGGGAATTCACCCCTCCACTTT
CASSEGGNSPLHF
>.|TRBJ1-6|.|TRBV19
TGTGCCAGCGAGCTTGGGGCTAATTCACCCCTCCACTTT
CASELGANSPLHF
>TRBD1|TRBJ1-6|.|TRBV18
TGTGCCAGCTCACGCCGGACAGGGAATAATTCACCCCTCCACTTT
CASSRRTGNNSPLHF
>.|TRBJ2-2|.|TRBV14
TGTGCCAGCAAAAGCTCCCTGGGGCCCGGGGAGCTGTTTTTT
CASKSSLGPGELFF
>TRBD2|TRBJ2-1|.|TRBV7-2
TGTGCCAGCACCCTAGTGGGGGGGGGTCACTACAATGAGCAGTTCTTC
CASTLVGGGHYNEQFF
>.|TRBJ2-4|few|TRBV11-2
TGTGCCAGCAGCTTGAGTGGAAACATTCAGTACTTC
CASSLSGNIQYF
>TRBD1|TRBJ1-3|.|TRBV4-1
TGCGCCAGCAGCCCTGAGGGGACAGGAGAAAGCTCTGGAAACACCATATATTTT
CASSPEGTGESSGNTIYF
>.|TRBJ2-2|.|TRBV10-1
TGCGCCAGCAGGAGGGGCACCGGGGAGCTGTTTTTT
CASRRGTGELFF
>.|TRBJ2-1|.|TRBV12-3/TRBV12-4
TGTGCCAGCAGTTTATGGTACAATGAGCAGTTCTTC
CASSLWYNEQFF
>.|TRBJ1-6|.|TRBV5-1
TGCGCCAGCAGTACCGGGACTAAGAATTCACCCCTCCACTTT
CASSTGTKNSPLHF